What follows are 32 T cell receptor beta chains derived from one specimen sequenced in a study of circulating CD8 cells and anti-PD-1 response in melanoma. Using about 15 ng of total RNA, TCR libraries were made with the QIAseq Immune Repertoire TCR panel. From the reads, TCRdb called clonotypes with MiXCR, one entry per CDR3 protein. The profile covers a few hundred distinct CDR3 sequences, with over 9.5% appearing a single time and about 30% taken by the ten largest. Sorting of live CD3+CD8+TCRalphabeta+ cells by PD-1 and/or TIGIT gave four subsets. Sequenced material: CD8+ T cells from PBMCs, taken at baseline or after one month of anti-PD-1 therapy (not recorded which). Source of these receptors: a human donor with melanoma.

By its share, this clonotype is large. The chain has TRBV28 and TRBJ2-7; 7 bases fit TRBD2. The germline CDR1 and CDR2 sequences are MDHEN and SYDVKM. The CDR3 runs to 18 residues. Trimming cost V 4 bases and J 0 bases; bases outside gene matches: 15. CDR3 sequence: CASSSEILRGDGSYEQYF. The CDR3 nucleotides read TGTGCCAGCAGTTCCGAGATCCTTCGGGGGGATGGCTCCTACGAGCAGTACTTC.

By frequency in the sample, this clonotype is large. This chain links TRBV18 with TRBJ2-1, with TRBD2 matching 13 bases. CDR3 size: 16 residues. The trim removed 3 bases at V and 6 bases at J, leaving 5 bases unmatched. Looked up from germline, CDR1 is KGHSH and CDR2 is LQKENI. The CDR3: CASSPELAGGVNEQFF. The CDR3 bases are TGTGCCAGCTCACCGGAACTAGCGGGAGGGGTCAATGAGCAGTTCTTC. Looking up the rest from reference TRBV18 and TRBJ2-1 gives the full variable domain: NAGVMQNPRHLVRRRGQEARLRCSPMKGHSHVYWYRQLPEEGLKFMVYLQKENIIDESGMPKERFSAEFPKEGPSILRIQQVVRGDSAAYFCASSPELAGGVNEQFFGPGTRLTVL.

By frequency in the sample, this clonotype is large. This chain joins TRBV2 and TRBJ1-2; 10 bases line up with TRBD1. Germline V CDR1 and CDR2: SNHLY, FYNNEI. V lost 6 bases and J lost 0; bases outside the gene matches: 4. CDR3 length equals 15 residues. CDR3 sequence: CASRGTGAANYGYTF. CDR3 nucleotide sequence: TGTGCCAGCAGAGGGACAGGGGCAGCTAACTATGGCTACACCTTC.

This clonotype is large (0.1 to 1%) by share. The chain recombines TRBV24-1 with TRBJ2-2; TRBD2 aligns across 11 bases. The CDR3 spans 17 residues. The ends lost 5 bases at V and 1 base at J; junction bases unmatched: 5. Germline assignment: CDR1 KGHDR and CDR2 SFDVKD. The CDR3 is CATSGLAGLGNTGELFF. In DNA form, the CDR3 reads TGTGCCACCAGTGGACTAGCGGGGTTGGGGAACACCGGGGAGCTGTTTTTT.

Within the sample, this clonotype is large (0.1 to 1%). This chain links TRBV2 with TRBJ2-7; 8 bases agree with TRBD2. Trimming at V came to 4 bases and at J to 3 bases, leaving 11 bases not matched to a gene. CDR3 size: 16 residues. Per germline, CDR1 SNHLY and CDR2 FYNNEI. The CDR3 spells CASSGGLASGGYEQYF. The CDR3 DNA is TGTGCCAGCAGTGGAGGATTGGCCAGCGGGGGCTACGAGCAGTACTTC. The full variable domain, rest sourced from reference TRBV2 and TRBJ2-7, is EPEVTQTPSHQVTQMGQEVILRCVPISNHLYFYWYRQILGQKVEFLVSFYNNEISEKSEIFDDQFSVERPDGSNFTLKIRSTKLEDSAMYFCASSGGLASGGYEQYFGPGTRLTVT.

This clonotype is medium-sized. The chain has TRBV6-6 and TRBJ1-2; 7 bases align to TRBD1. CDR1 is MNHNY and CDR2 is SVGAGI in the germline V gene (reference sequence). V was clipped by 6 bases and J by 4 bases; unmatched bases: 5. CDR3 length: 13 residues. The CDR3 is CASRYRDSYGYTF. CDR3 in DNA: TGTGCCAGCAGGTACCGGGACAGCTATGGCTACACCTTC.

In this sample, this clonotype is large. The chain recombines TRBV2 with TRBJ2-5; D perhaps matches TRBD1 (6 bases). Germline loops: CDR1 SNHLY, CDR2 FYNNEI. The V end was cut by 0 bases, the J end by 1 base, with 18 bases between. This CDR3 region has 18 residues. Here the CDR3 reads CASSEAQSGAFGQETQYF. For the CDR3, the DNA is TGTGCCAGCAGTGAAGCGCAGTCAGGGGCGTTTGGCCAAGAGACCCAGTACTTC.

Notes on this clonotype: This may stem from a read error, because a much larger clone lies one nucleotide away. CDR3 residues: CSEKVPGEGSYGQYF. For the CDR3, the DNA is TGCAGCGAGAAGGTTCCGGGAGAAGGCTCCTACGGGCAGTACTTC. The V and J genes are TRBV29-1 and TRBJ2-7, with TRBD2 as a possible D gene (6 bases). Germline CDR1 is SQVTM and CDR2 is ANQGSEA. The CDR3 length is 15 residues.

This clonotype ranks as large. The chain uses TRBV10-2 and TRBJ2-6; 7 bases map to TRBD1. V lost 5 bases and J lost 0; bases outside the gene matches: 7. Germline-derived CDR1 and CDR2 are WSHSY and SAAADI. CDR3 length: 17 amino acids. CDR3 sequence reads: CASSWTGVSSGANVLTF. CDR3 sequence (DNA): TGCGCCAGCAGTTGGACAGGCGTTTCCTCTGGGGCCAACGTCCTGACTTTC.

This clonotype qualifies as medium-sized (0.01 to 0.1%). The V gene is TRBV5-4, the J gene TRBJ2-7, with TRBD2 as a possible D gene (6 bases). V was trimmed by 2 bases and J by 4 bases, leaving 13 bases between them. Germline-derived CDR1 and CDR2 are SGHNT and YYREEE (reference sequence). The CDR3 is 14 amino acids. The CDR3: CASSFTGTPYEQYF. The CDR3 DNA reads TGTGCCAGCAGCTTCACCGGGACTCCGTACGAGCAGTACTTC.

This clonotype is deemed medium-sized. This clone may be a read error of a much larger clone one base away. The chain recombines TRBV2 with TRBJ2-1, with D possibly TRBD2 on 5 matching bases. The CDR3 length is 14 residues. CDR1 is SNHLY and CDR2 is FYNNEI in the germline V gene. CDR3 nucleotides: TGTGCCAGCTATAAGCGGAGCTCCTACATTGAGCAGTTCTTC. Translating it yields CASYKRSSYIEQFF.

By share, this clonotype counts as large. The V and J genes are TRBV14 and TRBJ2-1; no definite D call. Per germline, CDR1 SGHDN and CDR2 FVKESK. The V end lost 2 bases, the J end lost 7 bases, and 9 bases lay between the germline ends. The CDR3 length is 13 residues. The CDR3 here is CASSQNTWNEQFF. CDR3 nucleotide sequence: TGTGCCAGCAGCCAAAACACGTGGAATGAGCAGTTCTTC.

CDR3 nucleotide sequence: TGTGCCAGCATTGCCACCCGACCCGGGGGCAATACGCAGTATTTT. The encoded protein is CASIATRPGGNTQYF. The chain recombines TRBV2 with TRBJ2-3; D may correspond to TRBD1 or TRBD2 (6 bases each). The CDR3 sequence is 15 residues long. V was shortened by 7 bases and J by 7 bases, with 21 bases between the two germline ends. The germline gives CDR1 SNHLY, CDR2 FYNNEI. Full variable domain (outside the CDR3, taken from reference TRBV2 and TRBJ2-3): EPEVTQTPSHQVTQMGQEVILRCVPISNHLYFYWYRQILGQKVEFLVSFYNNEISEKSEIFDDQFSVERPDGSNFTLKIRSTKLEDSAMYFCASIATRPGGNTQYFGPGTRLTVL.

This clonotype appeared a few times. A read error may be the cause here, since a much bigger clone is one base away. This chain uses TRBV18 with TRBJ2-1, with D perhaps matching TRBD1 (6 bases). Germline CDR1 reads KGHSH; CDR2 reads LQKENI. The germline V and J ends were trimmed by 8 bases and 6 bases, with 26 bases remaining between them. The CDR3 is 17 amino acids. For the CDR3, the DNA is TGTGCCAGCCCCCTCGCCAGGGGTGGGCTAGGAGGCAATGAGCAGTTCTTC. It yields the protein CASPLARGGLGGNEQFF.

By share of the sample, this clonotype is large. V and J are TRBV28 and TRBJ2-2; D gene unclear. The CDR3 is 17 residues long. V lost 6 bases to trimming and J lost 2 bases, with 19 bases between them. The germline V gene encodes CDR1 MDHEN and CDR2 SYDVKM. CDR3 DNA: TGTGCCAGCAGACAAAGACCGACAAGAAGTAACACCGGGGAGCTGTTTTTT. Translating it yields CASRQRPTRSNTGELFF. Looking up the rest from reference TRBV28 and TRBJ2-2 gives the full variable domain: DVKVTQSSRYLVKRTGEKVFLECVQDMDHENMFWYRQDPGLGLRLIYFSYDVKMKEKGDIPEGYSVSREKKERFSLILESASTNQTSMYLCASRQRPTRSNTGELFFGEGSRLTVL.

The rearrangement uses TRBV7-2 and TRBJ2-5; weak D call: TRBD2 (5 bases). Looked up from germline, CDR1 is SGHTA and CDR2 is FQGNSA. CDR3 length: 14 amino acids. Trimming left V 1 base short and J 5 bases short, with 11 bases between. CDR3 in amino acids: CASSLESPGETQYF. Written as DNA, the CDR3 is TGTGCCAGCAGCTTAGAAAGCCCGGGGGAGACCCAGTACTTC.

In its sample, this clonotype ranks as medium-sized (0.01 to 0.1%). The CDR3 DNA reads TGTGCCAGCAGTGAAGCCAGAGGATTGGCCTACGAGCAGTACTTC. Translated, it gives CASSEARGLAYEQYF. The chain combines TRBV2 with TRBJ2-7; D not resolved. The germline CDR1 and CDR2 sequences are SNHLY and FYNNEI. The V end was cut by 0 bases, the J end by 2 bases, with 11 bases between. The CDR3 has 15 residues.

Sample share makes this clonotype large. J is TRBJ2-2 and V is TRBV7-3; tentatively, D is TRBD2 (5 bases). The V end was cut by 2 bases, the J end by 6 bases, with 16 bases between. There are 16 residues in the CDR3. Germline V gene lookup returns CDR1 SGHTA and CDR2 FQGTGA. The CDR3 loop reads CASSLPGMTNAGELFF. The CDR3 nucleotides are TGTGCCAGCAGCTTACCCGGGATGACAAACGCCGGGGAGCTGTTTTTT.

This clonotype counts as large (0.1 to 1%). This rearrangement joins TRBV29-1 to TRBJ2-1; 9 nucleotides line up with TRBD2. The CDR3 spans 14 residues. Germline values: CDR1 SQVTM, CDR2 ANQGSEA. V was pared by 3 bases and J by 7 bases, with 7 bases of the junction left unmatched. The chain's CDR3 is CSVDFSGSGNEQFF. The CDR3 DNA sequence: TGCAGCGTTGATTTTAGCGGGAGTGGAAATGAGCAGTTCTTC.

By share, this clonotype ranks as large. The chain has TRBV20-1 and TRBJ2-2, with TRBD1 identical over 8 bases. This CDR3 has 15 residues. CDR1 is DFQATT and CDR2 is SNEGSKA in the germline V gene (reference sequence). The junction had 4 bases not matched to a gene; V was cut back by 2 bases and J by 2 bases. The DNA of the CDR3 is TGCAGTGCTAGACCCAGGGGGCGTAACACCGGGGAGCTGTTTTTT. This codes for CSARPRGRNTGELFF.

This clonotype is large (0.1 to 1%) within its sample. This rearrangement joins TRBV7-3 to TRBJ2-5, with 9 bases aligning to TRBD2. Germline V gives CDR1 SGHTA, CDR2 FQGTGA. The CDR3 covers 15 residues. J lost 4 bases, V lost 5 bases, and 8 bases had no gene match. Here the CDR3 reads CASSLSGGGAETQYF. CDR3 coding DNA: TGTGCCAGCAGCCTAAGTGGCGGGGGGGCAGAGACCCAGTACTTC.

This clonotype is categorized as medium-sized. The V call is TRBV19, the J call TRBJ2-3, with TRBD2 matching 7 bases. The CDR3 sequence is 14 residues long. Germline V gene lookup returns CDR1 LNHDA and CDR2 SQIVND (reference sequence). CDR3 bases: TGTGCGTCCCGGGAGGCAGGGAACACAGATACGCAGTATTTT. It codes for CASREAGNTDTQYF.

This clonotype ranks as medium-sized. The genes are TRBV28 and TRBJ2-1; perhaps TRBD1 as D (5 bases). Germline V gene sequence: CDR1 MDHEN, CDR2 SYDVKM. V gave up 3 bases and J gave up 1 base, with 16 bases separating them. There are 17 residues in the CDR3. CDR3 nucleotides: TGTGCCAGCAGTTTTTCTGGTCAGGGTTATTCCTACAATGAGCAGTTCTTC. Translated: CASSFSGQGYSYNEQFF.

This clonotype is labeled hyperexpanded (1% or more). J is TRBJ2-3 and V is TRBV18, with D unresolved. From germline, CDR1 is KGHSH and CDR2 LQKENI. This CDR3 region has 13 residues. Deletions cut 1 base from V and 1 base from J, with 3 bases between. CDR3 coding DNA: TGTGCCAGCTCACCACTAGGCACAGATACGCAGTATTTT. The encoded protein is CASSPLGTDTQYF. Looking up the rest from reference TRBV18 and TRBJ2-3 gives the full variable domain: NAGVMQNPRHLVRRRGQEARLRCSPMKGHSHVYWYRQLPEEGLKFMVYLQKENIIDESGMPKERFSAEFPKEGPSILRIQQVVRGDSAAYFCASSPLGTDTQYFGPGTRLTVL.

By share, this clonotype counts as medium-sized. The chain couples TRBV20-1 to TRBJ1-6; D is uncertain. Trimming pared 0 bases from V and 0 bases from J, leaving 15 bases between. The germline V gene has CDR1 DFQATT and CDR2 SNEGSKA (reference sequence). This CDR3 has 18 amino acids. The CDR3 spells CSARDDSEVSSYNSPLHF. CDR3 coding DNA: TGCAGTGCTAGAGACGATAGTGAAGTGAGCTCCTATAATTCACCCCTCCACTTT.

By share of the sample, this clonotype is large. The genes are TRBV24-1 and TRBJ1-5, with a weak D call TRBD1 (5 bases). The CDR3 extends over 15 amino acids. V lost 4 bases to trimming and J lost 0 bases, with 9 bases between them. The germline V gene has CDR1 KGHDR and CDR2 SFDVKD. The CDR3 nucleotides read TGTGCCACCAGTGAAGGGGCCGATAGCAATCAGCCCCAGCATTTT. Its translation: CATSEGADSNQPQHF.

As for this clonotype: An end of the junction differs from the germline gene, which may be a read error. V usage is TRBV27 and J usage is TRBJ1-1; a weak D match, TRBD1 (6 bases). The V gene's germline CDR1 is MNHEY and CDR2 SMNVEV (reference sequence). The CDR3 has 13 residues. CDR3 coding DNA: TGTGCCATCAGTCCGGTGGGGGCCACTGAAGCTTTCTTT. This gives the protein CAISPVGATEAFF.

This chain joins TRBV4-3 and TRBJ2-7; 7 bases fit TRBD1. CDR1 and CDR2 (germline): LGHNA, YSLEER. The V gene end was trimmed by 0 bases and the J gene end by 5 bases; junction bases not matched to a gene: 10. The CDR3 has 16 amino acids. The CDR3 spells CASSQDRGGSYNEQYF. DNA for the CDR3: TGCGCCAGCAGCCAAGATAGAGGGGGCTCCTACAACGAGCAGTACTTC.

In this sample, this clonotype is medium-sized (0.01 to 0.1%). The V call is TRBV29-1, the J call TRBJ2-1; D perhaps matches TRBD1 (5 bases). V was trimmed by 1 base and J by 2 bases, leaving 33 bases between them. The CDR3 totals 22 residues. In germline, CDR1 is SQVTM, CDR2 ANQGSEA. Here the CDR3 DNA reads TGCAGCGTTGAAGGGGTAGTTCCAGGGCATTTAGTTTCGGATATCCCCTACAATGAGCAGTTCTTC. Protein: CSVEGVVPGHLVSDIPYNEQFF.

By its share, this clonotype is medium-sized (0.01 to 0.1%). The genes are TRBV29-1 and TRBJ2-2, with D unclear. The V gene lost 4 bases and the J gene lost 5 bases, with 5 bases spanning the gap. CDR1 SQVTM and CDR2 ANQGSEA come from the germline V gene. The CDR3 runs 11 residues. The CDR3 protein is CSVGHTGELFF. CDR3 nucleotide sequence: TGCAGCGTTGGGCATACCGGGGAGCTGTTTTTT.

By sample share, this clonotype is large. The chain recombines TRBV28 with TRBJ2-7, with 7 nucleotides matching TRBD2. With 1 base clipped from V and 4 bases from J, the junction kept 7 bases outside the gene matches. Germline CDR1 and CDR2: MDHEN and SYDVKM. The CDR3 is 15 residues long. In DNA form, the CDR3 reads TGTGCCAGCAGTTTATTGGGAGGGCCCCTATACGAGCAGTACTTC. This codes for CASSLLGGPLYEQYF.

Within the sample, this clonotype is large. The chain combines TRBV7-3 with TRBJ2-7, with TRBD1 as a possible D gene (6 bases). CDR1 is SGHTA and CDR2 is FQGTGA in the germline V gene. CDR3 size: 14 residues. Between the trimmed V and J ends, which lost 5 bases and 3 bases, there was a span of 14 bases. This CDR3 is CASSQGGDGYEQYF. The CDR3 nucleotides are TGTGCCAGCAGCCAAGGGGGTGATGGCTACGAGCAGTACTTC.